The next 3 T cell receptor beta chains were all read from a single sample in a study of OX40 agonist ivuxolimab in advanced cancers. Some clones are missing from TCRdb's copy, which holds only in-frame ones; the method was immunoSEQ multiplex PCR. The sample lists about 79,000 clones, around 94% occurring once. The sample was CD4+ or CD8+ T cells sorted from blood, taken in a trial of the OX40 agonist ivuxolimab. Receptor source: an adult with an advanced solid tumor such as melanoma, head and neck, liver or kidney cancer.

The chain carries TRBV7-9 and TRBJ2-1; the D gene is possibly TRBD2 (5 bases). The CDR3 consists of 14 residues. V was shortened by 4 bases and J by 5 bases, with 12 bases between the two germline ends. Germline CDR1 and CDR2: SEHNR and FQNEAQ (reference sequence). The CDR3: CASSYNREDNEQFF. The CDR3 DNA is TGTGCCAGCAGCTACAACCGGGAAGACAATGAGCAGTTCTTC.

The chain employs TRBV19 and TRBJ1-2, with D possibly matching TRBD1 (5 bases). CDR3 length: 12 amino acids. The V gene's germline CDR1 is LNHDA and CDR2 SQIVND (reference sequence). Trimming removed 3 bases from V and 8 bases from J, with 10 bases in between. The CDR3: CASSIGGNGYTF. CDR3 DNA: TGTGCCAGTAGTATTGGGGGGAACGGCTACACCTTC.

V usage is TRBV4-1 and J usage is TRBJ2-7; D call uncertain. The CDR3 covers 13 residues. V was pared by 5 bases and J by 2 bases, with 10 bases between. Per germline, CDR1 MGHRA and CDR2 YSYEKL. The CDR3: CASSLTIAYEQYF. The DNA for the CDR3 is TGCGCCAGCAGCTTAACGATTGCCTACGAGCAGTACTTC.